Ten or more counts support the clone carrying this T cell receptor beta chain. Its antigen is unidentified. Deletions cut 0 bases from V and 5 bases from J, with 9 bases between. The germline V gene encodes CDR1 SGHRS and CDR2 YFSETQ. The CDR3 has 15 amino acids. The data were obtained in a study of T cells after yellow fever vaccination. Regarding the study as a whole: Only a small proportion of the clonotypes turned up in both the CD4 and the CD8 compartments, likely arising from convergent recombination.

As TCR cDNA was made by 5'RACE template switching, a universal primer site and UMIs were added. A single record per CDR3 protein comes from TCRdb applying MiXCR to the 5' RACE reads. The sample includes around 150,000 distinct CDR3 sequences, about 7% seen only once; the top ten take about 2.5%. The sequence was collected from a man between 18 and 29 years old who received the YFV17D yellow fever vaccine. Sequences were derived from CD4+ T cells sorted from PBMCs, sampled 5 days after the first yellow fever vaccination. The rearrangement uses TRBV5-1 and TRBJ1-6, with TRBD1 as a possible D gene (5 bases). CDR3 DNA sequence: TGCGCCAGCAGCTTGGACGGGGCCGATAATTCACCCCTCCACTTT. It codes for CASSLDGADNSPLHF.